This T cell receptor (beta chain) was sequenced during a study of vaccination and CD4 T cells after COVID-19. V was clipped by 4 bases and J by 6 bases; unmatched bases: 13. Per germline, CDR1 MNHEY and CDR2 SMNVEV (reference sequence). This CDR3 has 16 amino acids. Turning to this clonotype: Its antigen is still unknown.

The treatment: approximately nine-day PBMC culture with coronavirus spike peptide pools or control peptides (ViraFEST assay). With the Oncomine TCR Beta short-read assay, DNA from cultured CD4+ T cells was sequenced. TCRdb re-derived calls from the PCR reads in MiXCR, one entry per CDR3 protein. The sample lists around 26,000 distinct CDR3 sequences, over 60% seen once, with 4.5% to 5% in the top ten. Overall study findings and caveats: The appearance of a median approximately 90% of reactive clones in convalescent patients occurred only post-vaccination.

The chain carries TRBV27 and TRBJ2-7, with 9 bases aligning to TRBD1. This TCR came from a human donor who had recovered from COVID-19. The specimen was CD4+ T cells from blood, cultured in vitro. CDR3 sequence (DNA): TGTGCCAGCAGTTATACGCTCCGGGACAGGGTCGGCGAGCAGTACTTC. Protein sequence: CASSYTLRDRVGEQYF.